What follows describes a single T cell receptor beta chain. This sample is part of a study of blood T cell repertoires in COVID-19. Study-level background: Specimens from acute and convalescent COVID-19 originated in the United States, Italy and Spain. The analysed material was cDNA or gDNA that came from T cells, B-cell-depleted T cells, or PBMCs.

Per the study methods: Estimation of nucleated cell counts relied on the amplification of reference gene primers. Profiled with immunoSEQ multiplex PCR; TCRdb holds only in-frame clones, not every one. V and J calls and clone size are given by that table; D and trimming were obtained from the DNA. The sample has about 130,000 clones, roughly 90% seen once. Seattle's cohort entered during active infection and was followed longitudinally. The CDR3 is 14 amino acids. Trimming took 1 base from V and 5 from J, leaving 11 bases between them. Per germline, CDR1 SEHNR and CDR2 FQNEAQ (reference sequence). The sample consisted of peripheral blood. This chain joins TRBV7-9 and TRBJ1-1, with D possibly being TRBD1 (5 bases). The TCR comes from a man in his sixties with COVID-19, enrolled during active disease. The CDR3 DNA follows: TGTGCCAGCAGCTTAGTACGGGAGGGGACTGAAGCTTTCTTT. Translation gives CASSLVREGTEAFF.